This entry describes one T cell receptor beta chain. Its antigen remains unknown. CDR3 length: 14 residues. The germline CDR1 and CDR2 sequences are MDHEN and SYDVKM. V lost 6 bases and J 1 base, leaving 12 bases between the germline ends. A single heparinised blood sample, averaging about 120 mL, was obtained per donor. The sequenced template was cDNA made from the entire isolated RNA. Clones were sequenced by immunoSEQ multiplex PCR, and TCRdb holds only the in-frame ones, with some missing. The table shows a few hundred thousand clones, with 25% to 35% occurring only once. This record belongs to a study of beta chain features in type 1 diabetes. Study-level points and caveats: Using cDNA template may skew counts toward highly expressing activated cells.

The origin of this receptor is a man between 18 and 35 years old in good health. Specimen: naive CD4+ T cells from blood. The chain employs TRBV28 and TRBJ1-1; D ambiguous. CDR3 loop: CASRLRARNTEAFF. The DNA of the CDR3 is TGTGCCAGCAGGCTCCGGGCCCGGAACACTGAAGCTTTCTTT.